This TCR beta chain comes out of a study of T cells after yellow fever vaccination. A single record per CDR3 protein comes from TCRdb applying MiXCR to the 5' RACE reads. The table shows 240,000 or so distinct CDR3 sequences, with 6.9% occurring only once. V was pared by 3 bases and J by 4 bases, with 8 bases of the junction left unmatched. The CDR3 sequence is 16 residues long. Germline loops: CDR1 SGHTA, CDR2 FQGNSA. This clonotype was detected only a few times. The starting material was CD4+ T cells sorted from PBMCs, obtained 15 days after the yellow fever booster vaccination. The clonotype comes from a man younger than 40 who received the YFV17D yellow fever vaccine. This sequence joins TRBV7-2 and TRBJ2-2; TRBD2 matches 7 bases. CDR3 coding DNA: TGTGCCAGCAGCTTTATGAATCTAGCGGCCACCGGGGAGCTGTTTTTT. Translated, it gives CASSFMNLAATGELFF.